This TCR beta chain derives from a study of blood T cell repertoires in COVID-19. Across the study: Collection of acute and convalescent COVID-19 samples took place in the United States, Italy and Spain. Sources were T cells, B-cell-depleted T cells, or PBMCs; the material itself was cDNA or gDNA.

Methods used by the authors: Nucleated cell counts were estimated from reference gene primer amplification. TCRdb's copy holds only in-frame clones and misses some; the assay was immunoSEQ multiplex PCR. V and J calls and clone size come straight from that table; D and trimming were deduced from the DNA. Of about 120,000 clones listed, roughly 89% are singletons. This CDR3 is built from 12 residues. V lost 0 bases and J lost 8, with 8 bases in between. Germline lookup yields CDR1 SGDLS and CDR2 YYNGEE. The sequencing sample was made of peripheral blood. This clonotype was obtained from a man aged 40-50 years with acute or convalescent COVID-19. The chain recombines TRBV9 with TRBJ1-2; D ambiguous. Here the CDR3 reads CASSVGSTGYTF. CDR3 DNA sequence: TGTGCCAGCAGCGTAGGCTCTACCGGCTACACCTTC.